This paragraph reports one T cell receptor beta chain. Antigen: not known. No conserved phenylalanine or tryptophan is present at the end of the CDR3, so a read error is the likely explanation. The data were taken from a study of tumor and adjacent non-tumor tissue in lung cancer. Findings of the study overall: TCR diversity was significantly greater in tumor than normal lung tissue. Shorter survival was associated with higher TCR diversity in tumors.

This sample's RNA came from whole unsorted tissue. This CDR3 has 17 amino acids. Germline values: CDR1 SGHDT, CDR2 YYEEEE. A modified ARM-PCR protocol with three rounds of nested PCR amplified TCRbeta. TCRdb reprocessed the multiplex PCR reads via MiXCR and lists one record per CDR3 protein. The sample gives more than 85,000 distinct CDR3 sequences, approximately 71% of which show up once; 37% is in the top ten. This receptor was obtained from a woman aged 55-69 years with non-small cell lung cancer. The rearrangement uses TRBV5-6 and TRBJ2-1, with TRBD2 matching over 10 bases. What was sequenced was lung tumor tissue. The chain's CDR3 is CTSSLLSSGGAWNEQFL. CDR3 coding DNA: TGTACCAGTAGCTTGTTATCCAGCGGGGGGGCGTGGAATGAGCAGTTCTTG.